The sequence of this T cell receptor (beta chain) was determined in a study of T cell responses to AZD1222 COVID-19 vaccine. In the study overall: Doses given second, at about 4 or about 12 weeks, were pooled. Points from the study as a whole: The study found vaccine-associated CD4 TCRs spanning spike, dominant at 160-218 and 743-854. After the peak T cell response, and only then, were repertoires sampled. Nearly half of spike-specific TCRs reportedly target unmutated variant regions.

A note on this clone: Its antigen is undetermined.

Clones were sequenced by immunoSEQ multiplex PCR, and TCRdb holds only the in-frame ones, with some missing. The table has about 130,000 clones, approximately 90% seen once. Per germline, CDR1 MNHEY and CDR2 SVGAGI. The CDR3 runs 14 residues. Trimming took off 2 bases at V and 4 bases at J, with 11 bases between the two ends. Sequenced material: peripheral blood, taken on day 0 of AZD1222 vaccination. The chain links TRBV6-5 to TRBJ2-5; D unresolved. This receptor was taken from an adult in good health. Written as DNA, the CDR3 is TGTGCCAGCAGTTACAGGGATTGGAGAGAGACCCAGTACTTC. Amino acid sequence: CASSYRDWRETQYF.